A selection of T cell receptor beta chains follows, all from one sample in a study of T cell repertoires in cytomegalovirus infection. TCRdb reprocessed the reads via MiXCR and lists one record per CDR3 protein. The sample has some 230,000 distinct CDR3 sequences, 20% to 25% seen once. The sequenced sample was CD8+ T cells from PBMCs. The receptor set was obtained from a human donor in good health (CMV status not recorded). Some clones in this sample may be carry-over from other donors' samples. CDR3s include the opening cysteine and the closing phenylalanine or tryptophan. Fields, in order: clone size, J gene, V gene, D gene, CDR3 DNA, CDR3 protein. The D gene is left open where the match is weak. Some rows have no size entry. The others give once, few or many, or a class for an expanded clone.

NA	TRBJ2-3	TRBV28	NA	TGTGCCAGCAGTGGCGACGAGGCCAACACAGATACGCAGTATTTT	CASSGDEANTDTQYF
NA	TRBJ2-1	TRBV10-3	NA	TGTGCCATCAGTGAGTGGCAGGGGGGAGACAATGAGCAGTTCTTC	CAISEWQGGDNEQFF
few	TRBJ2-2	TRBV28	NA	TGTGCCAGCAGTTCGGAGGCTGAGGATCTCGGGGAGCTGTTTTTT	CASSSEAEDLGELFF
NA	TRBJ2-1	TRBV28	NA	TGTGCCAGCAGTTCCCCATACAATGAGCAGTTCTTC	CASSSPYNEQFF
few	TRBJ2-1	TRBV5-1	NA	TGCGCCAGCAGCTTGGGGGGAACATCCTACAATGAGCAGTTCTTC	CASSLGGTSYNEQFF
few	TRBJ1-1	TRBV18	NA	TGTGCCAGCTCACCCGGATGGGAGTTGGGGCCGAACACTGAAGCTTTCTTT	CASSPGWELGPNTEAFF
NA	TRBJ2-2	TRBV12-3/TRBV12-4	NA	TGTGCCAGCACCCCCGGGACAACGAACACCGGGGAGCTGTTTTTT	CASTPGTTNTGELFF
NA	TRBJ1-5	TRBV5-6	TRBD1	TGTGCCAGCAGCGTGAAGGGACAGGGAAGGGACCAGCCCCAGCATTTT	CASSVKGQGRDQPQHF
few	TRBJ1-1	TRBV25-1	TRBD1	TGTGCCAGCAGTGATCTAGGGTTAGGGCAGGGGGCAAACACTGAAGCTTTCTTT	CASSDLGLGQGANTEAFF
few	TRBJ1-3	TRBV12-3/TRBV12-4	NA	TGTGCCAGCAGTTTAGCGACGGTTAACACCATATATTTT	CASSLATVNTIYF
few	TRBJ2-7	TRBV7-6	NA	TGTGCCAGCAGCTTAGGGAGAGCCGACGAGCAGTACTTC	CASSLGRADEQYF
few	TRBJ2-1	TRBV3-1	TRBD2	TGTGCCAGCACCTCGGGACTAGCGGGGGGCCAACTCGTGGAGCAGTTCTTC	CASTSGLAGGQLVEQFF
many	TRBJ1-1	TRBV27	NA	TGTGCCAGCAGTGAACAGGGCACTGAAGCTTTCTTT	CASSEQGTEAFF
few	TRBJ2-1	TRBV29-1	TRBD2	TGCAGCGTTGATTGGCGGGGGGGCCTGGCCTACAATGAGCAGTTCTTC	CSVDWRGGLAYNEQFF
few	TRBJ2-7	TRBV13	TRBD2	TGTGCCAGCAGCCCCGGGTCCCTAGCGGGTTATTACGAGCAGTACTTC	CASSPGSLAGYYEQYF
NA	TRBJ1-4	TRBV2	TRBD1	TGTGCCAGCAGCGAAGGGACAGTTGGGGACGGTGAAAAACTGTTTTTT	CASSEGTVGDGEKLFF
many	TRBJ2-5	TRBV12-3/TRBV12-4	TRBD2	TGTGCCAGCAGCTATGCTAGCGGGGGGCCCCAAGAGACCCAGTACTTC	CASSYASGGPQETQYF
NA	TRBJ2-7	TRBV27	NA	TGTGCCAGCAGAATCGCCTCGAGCTCCTACGAGCAGTACTTC	CASRIASSSYEQYF
once	TRBJ2-5	TRBV11-1	TRBD2	TGTGCCAGCAGCTCCCCCCCCCCGACTAGCGGGGCCTCTGAGACCCAGTACTTC	CASSSPPPTSGASETQYF
NA	TRBJ2-7	TRBV20-1	NA	TGCAGTGCTAGAGATCAGGGGTACGAGCAGTACTTC	CSARDQGYEQYF